This TCR beta chain was profiled in a study of cytomegalovirus exposure and HLA in healthy donors. Germline V gene lookup returns CDR1 LNHNV and CDR2 YYDKDF (reference sequence). V lost 5 bases, J lost 6 bases, and 26 bases lay in between. CDR3 size: 18 residues. As for this clone: The antigen is not known.

Overall study results and limits: While the bulk of TCR sequences proved rare, some public TCRs turned up in many donors. Analysis was carried out at a later point, and it linked a missense DCLRE1C variant to TCR beta V- and J-gene trimming.

The PCR ran on 60 Vbeta and 13 Jbeta primers. Sequencing used immunoSEQ multiplex PCR; TCRdb keeps in-frame clones, though not all of them. In the table there are 35,000 to 40,000 clones, roughly 90% of which are singletons. The sequenced sample was PBMCs. The receptor comes from a woman aged 18-29 years in good health and CMV-seronegative. The chain links TRBV15 to TRBJ1-5; no definite D call. In DNA, the CDR3 is TGTGCCACCAGCCCCCGGGTGTCACTGTCGGGGATAGGTCAGCCCCAGCATTTT. Translating gives CATSPRVSLSGIGQPQHF.